The following is a T cell receptor (beta chain) sequence with its context. What it binds is unknown. It was into CD45RA+ naive and CD45RA-negative memory subsets that the CD4+ cells were split. This record belongs to a study of shared clonotypes between healthy human individuals. Study conclusions and caveats: Sampling covered blood only; tissue repertoires likely differ.

Deep was the level at which the assay was run. Method: immunoSEQ multiplex PCR; TCRdb's copy keeps in-frame clones and lacks some. The repertoire holds a few million clones, with around 95% as singletons. Sequenced material: naive CD4+ T cells sorted from blood. Subset reported: CD45RA+ positively selected. This TCR was recovered from a man aged 18 to 29 in good health.

The CDR3 loop reads CASSGSDRAAYEQYF. The DNA for the CDR3 is TGTGCCAGCAGTGGGTCTGACAGGGCCGCCTACGAGCAGTACTTC. The V gene is TRBV6-1, the J gene TRBJ2-7; 7 positions agree with TRBD1. J was trimmed by 2 bases and V by 4 bases; bases with no gene match: 8. The germline gives CDR1 MNHNS, CDR2 SASEGT. The CDR3 consists of 15 residues.